The 10 T cell receptor beta chains below were found in one sample sequenced in a study of T-cell memory formation after mild COVID-19. TCRdb re-derived calls from the 5' RACE reads in MiXCR, one entry per CDR3 protein. The table lists some 190,000 distinct CDR3 sequences, around 18% of them singletons. Material: PBMCs or a T cell subset sorted from them (not recorded which). The receptors come from an adult woman who had mild COVID-19 (a few samples of this study predate the infection). Cell type and time point are not known.

V usage is TRBV3-1 and J usage is TRBJ2-5; the match to TRBD1 covers 9 bases. CDR1 is LGHDT, CDR2 YNNKEL, per germline (reference sequence). Germline trimming cut 2 bases from V and 5 bases from J; bases unmatched to any gene: 3. CDR3 size: 14 residues. The CDR3 spells CASSQWTGEETQYF. The CDR3 region has the DNA TGTGCCAGCAGCCAATGGACAGGGGAGGAGACCCAGTACTTC.

A note on this clonotype: A read error may be the cause here, since a much bigger clone is one base away. The gene calls are TRBV7-6 and TRBJ2-2, with D unresolved. Germline V lookup: CDR1 SGHVS, CDR2 FNYEAQ. The V end lost 2 bases, the J end lost 6 bases, and 4 bases lay between the germline ends. This CDR3 region has 12 residues. The CDR3 reads CASSLRAGELFF. The CDR3 bases are TGTGCCAGCAGCTTAAGGGCCGGGGAGCTGTTTTTT.

The V call is TRBV12-3 or TRBV12-4, the J call TRBJ1-1, with D possibly being TRBD1 (6 bases). CDR3 length: 15 residues. Deletions cut 6 bases from V and 1 base from J, with 15 bases between. The CDR3 region is CASSLTGGGNTEAFF. The CDR3 nucleotides are TGTGCCAGCAGCCTGACGGGGGGCGGGAACACTGAAGCTTTCTTT.

The chain joins TRBV4-1 to TRBJ2-1, with a weak D call TRBD2 (6 bases). The V end lost 1 base, the J end lost 1 base, and 11 bases lay between the germline ends. Germline CDR1 MGHRA, CDR2 YSYEKL. The CDR3 has 16 residues. The CDR3 DNA reads as TGCGCCAGCAGCCAAGGGACCCGGGGGTCCTACAATGAGCAGTTCTTC. Its protein product is CASSQGTRGSYNEQFF.

This clonotype has just a few counts. This chain joins TRBV15 and TRBJ2-2, with 7 bases identical to TRBD2. The CDR3 extends over 17 amino acids. J gave up 2 bases and V 0 bases, and 6 bases lay outside the gene matches. Germline V CDR1 and CDR2: LNHNV, YYDKDF (reference sequence). The CDR3 DNA is TGTGCCACCAGCAGAGATGTCGGGGGGATCAACACCGGGGAGCTGTTTTTT. Translation: CATSRDVGGINTGELFF.

The V call is TRBV9, the J call TRBJ1-1, with D possibly TRBD1 on 5 matching bases. CDR3 length equals 13 residues. Per the germline V gene, CDR1 is SGDLS and CDR2 is YYNGEE. The V and J ends lost 4 bases and 3 bases respectively, with 10 bases between them. For the CDR3, the DNA is TGTGCCAGCAGCCGCACCAGGGACACTGAAGCTTTCTTT. Its protein is CASSRTRDTEAFF.

The chain recombines TRBV24-1 with TRBJ2-7; 10 nucleotides agree with TRBD1. Trimming removed 4 bases from V and 3 bases from J; junction bases left unmatched: 5. CDR1 KGHDR and CDR2 SFDVKD come from the germline V gene. There are 15 residues in the CDR3. The CDR3 here is CATSEATGGLYEQYF. CDR3 bases: TGTGCCACCAGTGAGGCGACAGGGGGCCTCTACGAGCAGTACTTC.

This clonotype turned up a few times. The V gene is TRBV18, the J gene TRBJ2-1; TRBD1 matches at 8 bases. Germline V gene lookup returns CDR1 KGHSH and CDR2 LQKENI. V lost 3 bases and J lost 3; bases outside the gene matches: 4. This CDR3 contains 15 residues. CDR3 amino acids: CASSPGQAIYNEQFF. CDR3 in DNA: TGTGCCAGCTCACCGGGACAGGCGATCTACAATGAGCAGTTCTTC.

The chain carries TRBV5-1 and TRBJ1-2; D may be TRBD1 (6 bases). The germline CDR1 and CDR2 sequences are SGHRS and YFSETQ. Trimming took 1 base from V and 0 from J, leaving 13 bases between them. The CDR3 sequence is 16 residues long. The CDR3 coding sequence is TGCGCCAGCAGCTTGACGGGGGCGGCACCTAACTATGGCTACACCTTC. It encodes CASSLTGAAPNYGYTF.

This clonotype was counted a few times. V is TRBV5-6 and J is TRBJ1-1; D is ambiguous. Trimming took off 1 base at V and 11 bases at J, with 12 bases between the two ends. This CDR3 has 12 amino acids. Germline CDR1 reads SGHDT; CDR2 reads YYEEEE. DNA of the CDR3: TGTGCCAGCAGCTTGAATTACGCTTCGGCTTTCTTT. Its protein product is CASSLNYASAFF.